This T cell receptor beta chain was recorded in a study of OX40 agonist ivuxolimab in advanced cancers. The protocol was immunoSEQ multiplex PCR, while the TCRdb copy is restricted to in-frame clones and leaves out a portion. The profile covers tens of thousands of clones, with 81% appearing a single time and roughly 30% taken by the ten largest. The germline gives CDR1 SGHVS, CDR2 FQNEAQ. Trimming pared 5 bases from V and 3 bases from J, leaving 11 bases between. This CDR3 spans 13 amino acids. V gene TRBV7-8 combines with J gene TRBJ2-7; possible D gene TRBD1, 5 bases. Sequences were derived from CD4+ or CD8+ T cells sorted from blood, sampled in a trial of the OX40 agonist ivuxolimab. The sequence came from an adult with an advanced solid tumor such as melanoma, head and neck, liver or kidney cancer. The CDR3 here is CASSRLGDYEQYF. Written as DNA, the CDR3 is TGTGCCAGCAGCCGTCTAGGGGACTACGAGCAGTACTTC.